This T cell receptor (beta chain) appears in the sequencing data of a study of cytomegalovirus exposure and HLA in healthy donors. Study conclusions and caveats: Reportedly, HLA-A and HLA-B alleles of most subjects were accurately predicted from TCR beta.

Vbeta (60) and Jbeta (13) primers were used in the PCR. How the authors handled the data: In a later analysis, the count reached some 88 million unique TCR beta chains, with roughly 12 million shared. Here immunoSEQ multiplex PCR was the method, and the copy in TCRdb shows in-frame clones only, minus some. The V and J calls and the clone size are those of that table, but D and trimming were determined from the DNA. The profile covers under 150,000 clones, with about four fifths appearing a single time and roughly 1.5% taken by the ten largest. The ends lost 0 bases at V and 7 bases at J; junction bases unmatched: 9. The CDR3 totals 16 residues. The germline V gene encodes CDR1 SGHNT and CDR2 YYREEE (reference sequence). Concerning this clone itself: As yet, its antigen is unknown.

The study sampled nominally healthy donors, though unrecorded immune exposures were likely. The genes are TRBV5-4 and TRBJ2-7; 11 positions match TRBD1. The receptor was derived from a woman between 18 and 29 years old in good health and CMV-seronegative. Sequencing input: PBMCs. The CDR3 reads CASSLATRTGGKEQYF. The DNA for the CDR3 is TGTGCCAGCAGCTTGGCTACCCGGACAGGGGGCAAAGAGCAGTACTTC. The full variable domain, rest sourced from reference TRBV5-4 and TRBJ2-7, is ETGVTQSPTHLIKTRGQQVTLRCSSQSGHNTVSWYQQALGQGPQFIFQYYREEENGRGNFPPRFSGLQFPNYSSELNVNALELDDSALYLCASSLATRTGGKEQYFGPGTRLTVT.